The entry that follows covers one T cell receptor beta chain sequence. MiXCR, run by TCRdb on the PCR reads, gives a single entry per CDR3 protein. The sample consists of almost 85,000 distinct CDR3 sequences, 45% to 65% of them appearing once. These data originate in a study of CDR3 diversity in severe acne. CDR3 length: 12 residues. Trimming stripped 1 base from V and 1 base from J, with 4 bases between. Germline V gene sequence: CDR1 DFQATT, CDR2 SNEGSKA (reference sequence). The origin of this receptor is a male donor in good health, without acne. The V and J genes are TRBV20-1 and TRBJ1-1, with no clear D. Specimen: blood. This chain's CDR3 is CSARVKNTEAFF. As DNA, the CDR3 is TGCAGTGCTAGAGTGAAGAACACTGAAGCTTTCTTT.